This is a list of T cell receptor beta chains from one sample in a study of shared clonotypes between healthy human individuals. Some clones are missing from TCRdb's copy, which holds only in-frame ones; the method was immunoSEQ multiplex PCR. The repertoire has 2 million to 2.5 million clones, around 90% of them found once; the top ten carry approximately 0.39%. Material: naive CD4+ T cells from PBMCs. Every receptor here comes from a young man in good health. Some clones in this sample may be carry-over from other donors' samples. The CDR3 runs from the conserved cysteine through the conserved F or W. The D gene is left open where the match is weak. A clone size is listed for some rows: how often the clone was seen (once, few, many), or a class if it is expanded.

d_gene: .
v_gene: TRBV5-1
abundance: .
j_gene: TRBJ2-7
CDR3aa: CASSLDRSLFEQYF
CDR3nt: TGCGCCAGCAGCTTGGACAGGTCCTTGTTTGAGCAGTACTTC

d_gene: .
v_gene: TRBV7-2
abundance: .
j_gene: TRBJ1-2
CDR3aa: CASSSEGRGGKSRYTF
CDR3nt: TGTGCCAGCAGCTCGGAGGGGAGGGGCGGGAAGTCACGCTACACCTTC

d_gene: TRBD1
v_gene: TRBV13
abundance: .
j_gene: TRBJ1-1
CDR3aa: CASSPGDRGSTEAFF
CDR3nt: TGTGCCAGCAGCCCCGGGGACAGGGGAAGCACTGAAGCTTTCTTT

d_gene: TRBD1
v_gene: TRBV6-1
abundance: once
j_gene: TRBJ2-3
CDR3aa: CASRLDRATPGTQYF
CDR3nt: TGTGCCAGCAGACTGGACAGGGCCACGCCAGGTACGCAGTATTTT

d_gene: TRBD2
v_gene: TRBV28
abundance: .
j_gene: TRBJ2-3
CDR3aa: CASPCQAGGGTDTQYF
CDR3nt: TGTGCCAGCCCCTGTCAAGCGGGAGGGGGCACAGATACGCAGTATTTT

d_gene: TRBD2
v_gene: TRBV7-3
abundance: .
j_gene: TRBJ2-1
CDR3aa: CASSLTSGTSYNEQFF
CDR3nt: TGTGCCAGCAGCTTGACTAGCGGGACCTCCTACAATGAGCAGTTCTTC

d_gene: TRBD2
v_gene: TRBV28
abundance: .
j_gene: TRBJ2-3
CDR3aa: CASGSAGGNDYTDTQYF
CDR3nt: TGTGCCAGCGGTTCAGCGGGAGGGAATGACTACACAGATACGCAGTATTTT

d_gene: TRBD1
v_gene: TRBV9
abundance: .
j_gene: TRBJ1-5
CDR3aa: CASSPQGGGSDQPQHF
CDR3nt: TGTGCCAGCAGCCCCCAGGGAGGGGGCAGTGACCAGCCCCAGCATTTT

d_gene: .
v_gene: TRBV29-1
abundance: .
j_gene: TRBJ2-3
CDR3aa: CSVESQGNTDTQYF
CDR3nt: TGCAGCGTTGAATCCCAGGGTAACACAGATACGCAGTATTTT

d_gene: TRBD1
v_gene: TRBV11-1
abundance: .
j_gene: TRBJ2-2
CDR3aa: CASSFGDSRTGELFF
CDR3nt: TGTGCCAGCAGCTTTGGGGACAGCAGAACCGGGGAGCTGTTTTTT

d_gene: .
v_gene: TRBV14
abundance: .
j_gene: TRBJ1-1
CDR3aa: CASSQDLKNTEAFF
CDR3nt: TGTGCCAGCAGCCAAGATCTGAAGAACACTGAAGCTTTCTTT

d_gene: .
v_gene: TRBV6-1
abundance: .
j_gene: TRBJ2-7
CDR3aa: CASSEMGPRGEQYF
CDR3nt: TGTGCCAGCAGTGAAATGGGGCCAAGGGGCGAGCAGTACTTC

d_gene: .
v_gene: TRBV5-1
abundance: .
j_gene: TRBJ2-6
CDR3aa: CASSLASGSGANVLTF
CDR3nt: TGCGCCAGCAGCTTGGCCTCGGGCTCTGGGGCCAACGTCCTGACTTTC

d_gene: .
v_gene: TRBV28
abundance: .
j_gene: TRBJ1-1
CDR3aa: CASSSDVRGAFF
CDR3nt: TGTGCCAGCAGTTCGGACGTCCGAGGAGCTTTCTTT

d_gene: .
v_gene: TRBV4-3
abundance: .
j_gene: TRBJ2-3
CDR3aa: CASSLRTARTDTQYF
CDR3nt: TGCGCCAGCAGCCTAAGGACGGCTAGAACAGATACGCAGTATTTT

d_gene: TRBD2
v_gene: TRBV5-6
abundance: .
j_gene: TRBJ2-5
CDR3aa: CASSWGLAEETQYF
CDR3nt: TGTGCCAGCAGCTGGGGACTAGCGGAAGAGACCCAGTACTTC

d_gene: .
v_gene: TRBV11-2
abundance: .
j_gene: TRBJ2-1
CDR3aa: CASSSNQWGERTDGLSFF
CDR3nt: TGTGCCAGCAGCTCAAACCAATGGGGGGAAAGGACTGACGGGCTGTCGTTCTTC